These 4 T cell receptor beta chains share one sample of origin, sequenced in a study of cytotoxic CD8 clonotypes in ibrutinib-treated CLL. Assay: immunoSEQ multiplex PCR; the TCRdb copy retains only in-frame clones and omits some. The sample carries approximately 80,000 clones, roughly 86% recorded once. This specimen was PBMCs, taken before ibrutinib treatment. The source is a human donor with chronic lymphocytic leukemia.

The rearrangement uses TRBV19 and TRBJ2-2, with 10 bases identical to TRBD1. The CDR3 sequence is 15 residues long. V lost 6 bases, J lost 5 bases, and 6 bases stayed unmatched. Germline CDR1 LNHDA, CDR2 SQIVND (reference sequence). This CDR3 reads CASRWGTGETGELFF. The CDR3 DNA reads TGTGCCAGTAGATGGGGGACAGGGGAGACCGGGGAGCTGTTTTTT.

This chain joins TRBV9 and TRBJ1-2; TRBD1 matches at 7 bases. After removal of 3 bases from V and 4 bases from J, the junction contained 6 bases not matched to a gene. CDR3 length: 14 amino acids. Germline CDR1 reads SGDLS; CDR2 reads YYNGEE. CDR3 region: CASSEGQRTYGYTF. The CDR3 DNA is TGTGCCAGCAGCGAGGGACAGCGGACCTATGGCTACACCTTC.

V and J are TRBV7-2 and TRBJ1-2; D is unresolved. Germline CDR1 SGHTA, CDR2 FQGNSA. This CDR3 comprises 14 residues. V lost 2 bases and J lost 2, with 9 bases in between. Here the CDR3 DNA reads TGTGCCAGCAGCTTACTCAATACAAACTATGGCTACACCTTC. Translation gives CASSLLNTNYGYTF.

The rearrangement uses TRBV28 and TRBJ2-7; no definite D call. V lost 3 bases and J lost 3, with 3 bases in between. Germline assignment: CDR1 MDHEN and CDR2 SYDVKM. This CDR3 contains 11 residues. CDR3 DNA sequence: TGTGCCAGCAGTTTTGTCTACGAGCAGTACTTC. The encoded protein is CASSFVYEQYF.